The source of this T cell receptor (beta chain) is a study of early T cells in non-severe SARS-CoV-2 infection. This clonotype was recorded at least ten times. Germline-derived CDR1 and CDR2 are LNHDA and SQIVND (reference sequence). This CDR3 spans 14 amino acids. Germline trimming cut 3 bases from V and 4 bases from J; bases unmatched to any gene: 3. Via MiXCR, TCRdb re-called the 5' RACE reads, giving one row per CDR3 protein. The sample has fewer than 40,000 distinct CDR3 sequences, 5.4% seen once; the top ten hold roughly 20%. Sequencing used whole blood. This chain connects TRBV19 to TRBJ1-2, with TRBD1 matching over 9 bases. This TCR came from an adult who was a healthcare worker with PCR-confirmed SARS-CoV-2 infection or an uninfected control (not recorded which). The CDR3 spells CASSMDRGFYGYTF. CDR3 DNA: TGTGCCAGTAGTATGGACAGGGGCTTCTATGGCTACACCTTC.